Sequencing of this TCR beta chain was carried out in a study of molecular identifiers for immune sequencing clone quantification. As for the study in general: In replicates, RNA from 20,000 or 100,000 naive CD8 cells was split five ways, four sequenced.

Study results and limitations: Even with 990,000 or so naive cells present, spiked Jurkat TCR RNA from one cell was reportedly detectable. Over 99% of effector molecules, yet under 1% of naive-cell molecules, were held by clones above 20 RNA copies.

With listed TCR primers and previously described methods, bulk TCR libraries were prepared. TCRdb ran MiXCR on the PCR reads and lists one entry per CDR3 protein. The sample has approximately 90,000 distinct CDR3 sequences; approximately 25% are singletons. V lost 5 bases to trimming and J lost 2 bases; unmatched junction nucleotides: 7. This CDR3 has 16 residues. Germline V CDR1 and CDR2: SNHLY, FYNNEI. This clonotype was found many times. Its antigen is unknown. The material sequenced was naive CD8+ T cells from blood, with Jurkat cell RNA spiked in. Subset described: FACS-sorted CD8+CD4-CCR7+CD45RA+ naive T cells. The genes are TRBV2 and TRBJ2-2, with TRBD1 identical over 8 bases. The clonotype was recovered from a human donor in good health. Some libraries in this study had Jurkat cell RNA spiked in. The CDR3 spells CASSWTGTGNTGELFF. In DNA, the CDR3 is TGTGCCAGCAGTTGGACCGGGACAGGAAACACCGGGGAGCTGTTTTTT.